The rows below give T cell receptor beta chains drawn from one sample of a study of blood T cell repertoires in COVID-19. TCRdb's table, derived via immunoSEQ multiplex PCR, lists solely in-frame clones and lacks some. The sample shows roughly 240,000 clones, about 87% of them seen only once. The sequenced sample consisted of PBMCs or T cells enriched from blood (not recorded which). The receptors derive from a woman in her twenties or thirties with acute COVID-19. Each CDR3 is given with its conserved first and last residue. A D gene is named only where the DNA matches it firmly. Size values are once, few and many counts, or a class for expanded clones, and some rows have none.

.	TRBV18	TRBD1	TRBJ1-2	TGTGCCAGCTCACCAGGACAGGGAGTCTATGGCTACACCTTC	CASSPGQGVYGYTF
.	TRBV11-2	.	TRBJ2-1	TGTGCCAGCAGCTCCAATACAGGGCCATACAATGAGCAGTTCTTC	CASSSNTGPYNEQFF
many	TRBV7-2	.	TRBJ2-5	TGTGCCAGCAGCTTAAGATACTCGGGGGAGACCCAGTACTTC	CASSLRYSGETQYF
many	TRBV10-1	TRBD2	TRBJ2-7	TGCGCCAGCAGCACCGGGACTAGCGGCTACGAGCAGTACTTC	CASSTGTSGYEQYF
.	TRBV18	.	TRBJ1-2	TGTGCCAGCTCACCAAGCTCGGCAAGAACCCGAAGCGCTCCTAACTATGGCTACACCTTC	CASSPSSARTRSAPNYGYTF
.	TRBV12-3/TRBV12-4	.	TRBJ2-2	TGTGCCAGCACCTCCCCCGGGGAGCTGTTTTTT	CASTSPGELFF
.	TRBV5-1	TRBD2	TRBJ2-2	TGCGCCAGCAGCTTGCAACTAGCGGGGAGCACCGGGGAGCTGTTTTTT	CASSLQLAGSTGELFF
.	TRBV6-5	.	TRBJ2-3	TGTGCCAGCGGGAGTCAGACTAGCACAGATACGCAGTATTTT	CASGSQTSTDTQYF
.	TRBV20-1	.	TRBJ1-4	TGCAGTGCTAGTATAGGGGTGGGTGAAAAACTGTTTTTT	CSASIGVGEKLFF
many	TRBV6-1	.	TRBJ1-4	TGTGCCAGCAGTGATACCGGGACACCTCCCTTTAATGAAAAACTGTTTTTT	CASSDTGTPPFNEKLFF
.	TRBV3-1/TRBV3-2	TRBD2	TRBJ2-5	TGTGCCAGCCAACTGAGCGGGGGAGAGACCCAGTACTTC	CASQLSGGETQYF
few	TRBV30	.	TRBJ1-1	TGTGCCTGGAGGGCCCGCGGCGGCCTCGTGGACACTGAAGCTTTCTTT	CAWRARGGLVDTEAFF
.	TRBV5-5	.	TRBJ2-2	TGTGCCAGCAGCTTATTCACAGAAATCGGGGAGCTGTTTTTT	CASSLFTEIGELFF
.	TRBV5-1	TRBD1	TRBJ1-1	TGCGCCAGCAGCTTCGGACAGGGGGAGTGGGCTGAAGCTTTCTTT	CASSFGQGEWAEAFF
.	TRBV12-5	TRBD1	TRBJ2-1	TGTGCTAGTGGGCCAGGACAGGGGCTATACAATGAGCAGTTCTTC	CASGPGQGLYNEQFF
.	TRBV5-1	TRBD2	TRBJ2-5	TGCGCCAGCAGCGGACTAGCTGAAGAGACCCAGTACTTC	CASSGLAEETQYF
.	TRBV19	.	TRBJ2-2	TGTGCCAGTAGTATAGTTGCCGGGGAGGACACCGGGGAGCTGTTTTTT	CASSIVAGEDTGELFF
.	TRBV11-2	.	TRBJ1-6	TGTGCCAGCAGCTCGGGACAATATAATTCACCCCTCCACTTT	CASSSGQYNSPLHF
.	TRBV25-1	.	TRBJ1-1	TGTGCCAGCAGTCCGGACAATAACACTGAAGCTTTCTTT	CASSPDNNTEAFF
.	TRBV5-6	.	TRBJ2-7	TGTGCCAGCAGCCCCAGGACTCATAACTACGAGCAGTACTTC	CASSPRTHNYEQYF
.	TRBV6-2/TRBV6-3	TRBD2	TRBJ2-1	TGTGCCAGCAGTTATCGGCGGGGGGGCCGTGGGGAGCAGTTCTTC	CASSYRRGGRGEQFF
.	TRBV5-1	.	TRBJ1-1	TGCGCCAGCAGCTTGGTTGGCGAGGACACTGAAGCTTTCTTT	CASSLVGEDTEAFF
.	TRBV19	.	TRBJ2-1	TGTGCCAGTAGTTCCACCCGCCCCCGAGGGAATGAGCAGTTCTTC	CASSSTRPRGNEQFF
once	TRBV6-5	.	TRBJ2-7	TGTGCCAGCAGTTACTCCGTCTCGAGCTCCTACGAGCAGTACTTC	CASSYSVSSSYEQYF
.	TRBV20-1	.	TRBJ1-1	TGCAGTGCTACCATGAACACTGAAGCTTTCTTT	CSATMNTEAFF
.	TRBV21-1	.	TRBJ2-7	TGTGCCAGCAGCAAAGCGGAGGGGTACGAGCAGTACTTC	CASSKAEGYEQYF
.	TRBV4-3	TRBD1	TRBJ1-5	TGCGCCAGCAGCCGGGACAGGGACTATCAGCCCCAGCATTTT	CASSRDRDYQPQHF
.	TRBV3-1/TRBV3-2	TRBD1	TRBJ2-7	TGTGCCAGCAGCCAAGATGCCAGGACAGGGGCGGCTTACGAGCAGTACTTC	CASSQDARTGAAYEQYF
.	TRBV10-3	.	TRBJ2-3	TGTGCCATCAGTGATCCAGACGTCGGGGATACGCAGTATTTT	CAISDPDVGDTQYF
.	TRBV5-6	.	TRBJ1-5	TGTGCCAGCAGCTTCGGGGATCAGCCCCAGCATTTT	CASSFGDQPQHF
.	TRBV13	.	TRBJ1-1	TGTGCCAGCAGCCCCTGGCGGTCGAACACTGAAGCTTTCTTT	CASSPWRSNTEAFF
once	TRBV19	TRBD1	TRBJ1-2	TGTGCCAGTAGTGCGACAGGGGGCGGGTATGGCTACACCTTC	CASSATGGGYGYTF
once	TRBV5-1	.	TRBJ1-2	TGCGCCAGCAGCCCCTCCGGGGGGTCTAACTATGGCTACACCTTC	CASSPSGGSNYGYTF
.	TRBV6-4	TRBD2	TRBJ2-1	TGTGCCAGCAGTGACTCGAAGCGGGGGCAAATCAATGAGCAGTTCTTC	CASSDSKRGQINEQFF
.	TRBV5-6	TRBD1	TRBJ1-1	TGTGCCAGCAGCTGGGGGACAGGCGGGGACACTGAAGCTTTCTTT	CASSWGTGGDTEAFF
.	TRBV10-1	TRBD1	TRBJ2-5	TGCGCCAGCAGTGAAGGGACAGCCTACCAAGAGACCCAGTACTTC	CASSEGTAYQETQYF
.	TRBV19	.	TRBJ1-5	TGTGCCAGTAGTATGCTCCGGGAAGGCAATCAGCCCCAGCATTTT	CASSMLREGNQPQHF
.	TRBV12-3/TRBV12-4	TRBD2	TRBJ2-5	TGTGCCAGCAGTTTAGATGGGAGGGGGACCCAGTACTTC	CASSLDGRGTQYF
.	TRBV10-3	TRBD1	TRBJ2-1	TGTGCCATCAGGGCCGGGACAGGGGAAGGGGGTGAGCAGTTCTTC	CAIRAGTGEGGEQFF
few	TRBV7-9	.	TRBJ1-2	TGTGCCAGCAGCGCCAGCTATGGCTACACCTTC	CASSASYGYTF